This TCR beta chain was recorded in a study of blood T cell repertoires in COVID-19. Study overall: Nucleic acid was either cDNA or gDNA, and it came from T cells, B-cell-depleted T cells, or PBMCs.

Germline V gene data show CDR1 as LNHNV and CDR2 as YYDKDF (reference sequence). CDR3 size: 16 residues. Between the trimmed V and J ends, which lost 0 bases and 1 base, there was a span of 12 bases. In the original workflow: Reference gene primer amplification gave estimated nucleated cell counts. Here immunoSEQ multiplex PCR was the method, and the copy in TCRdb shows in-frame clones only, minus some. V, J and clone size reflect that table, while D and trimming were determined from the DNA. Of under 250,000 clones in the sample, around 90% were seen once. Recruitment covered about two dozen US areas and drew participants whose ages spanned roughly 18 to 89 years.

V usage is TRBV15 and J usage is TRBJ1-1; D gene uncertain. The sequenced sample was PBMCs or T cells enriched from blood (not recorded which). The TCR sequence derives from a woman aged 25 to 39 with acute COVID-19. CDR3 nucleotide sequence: TGTGCCACCAGCAGAGATTTGGAGACCGGGAACACTGAAGCTTTCTTT. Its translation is CATSRDLETGNTEAFF.